The 17 T cell receptor beta chains presented below share a single source sample, sequenced in a study of human T cells and chemical hapten exposure. TCRdb ran MiXCR on the RACE reads and lists one entry per CDR3 protein. The table shows 150,000 to 200,000 distinct CDR3 sequences, with 24% occurring only once. Documented time point: patch test 3, about 24 weeks after DPC sensitization. Stated treatment: therapeutic diphenylcyclopropenone sensitization with weekly scalp DPC. The starting material was whole blood, obtained in connection with sensitization to the hapten diphenylcyclopropenone (DPC). Receptor source: a woman in her thirties or forties with alopecia areata. Some clones in this sample may be carry-over from other donors' samples.

This clonotype occurred many times. The CDR3 DNA is TGCAGTGCTAGAGATGGTGGACAGGGGTCAGAGACCCAGTACTTC. Protein sequence: CSARDGGQGSETQYF. The genes are TRBV20-1 and TRBJ2-5; TRBD1 matches at 9 bases. Trimming took 0 bases from V and 4 from J; bases not matched to a gene: 6. This CDR3 region has 15 residues. CDR1 and CDR2 (germline): DFQATT, SNEGSKA (reference sequence).

CDR3: CASSLVGSLGETQYF. In DNA form, the CDR3 reads TGCGCCAGCAGCTTGGTAGGGTCTCTGGGGGAGACCCAGTACTTC. This chain joins TRBV5-1 and TRBJ2-5; D unresolved. The CDR3 has 15 residues. Per germline, CDR1 SGHRS and CDR2 YFSETQ. V dropped 0 bases and J dropped 5 bases, with 14 bases sitting between them.

V is TRBV12-3 or TRBV12-4 and J is TRBJ1-3; TRBD1 is a possible D gene (5 bases). Between the trimmed V and J ends, which lost 5 bases and 0 bases, there was a span of 11 bases. The CDR3 has 15 amino acids. The CDR3 region is CASSPRDISGNTIYF. In nucleotides, the CDR3 is TGTGCCAGCAGTCCCAGGGATATCTCTGGAAACACCATATATTTT.

This clonotype appeared a few times. The chain uses TRBV4-1 and TRBJ2-2, with D uncertain. CDR1 MGHRA and CDR2 YSYEKL come from the germline V gene. The CDR3 spans 15 residues. V lost 3 bases, J lost 4 bases, and 12 bases lay in between. For the CDR3, the DNA is TGCGCCAGCAGCCATGAAGGTTCCACCACCGGGGAGCTGTTTTTT. It yields the protein CASSHEGSTTGELFF.

This clonotype appeared a few times. This chain uses TRBV7-9 with TRBJ2-3; D unresolved. The length of the CDR3 is 14 residues. Between the trimmed V and J ends, which lost 1 base and 3 bases, there was a span of 8 bases. Per the germline V gene, CDR1 is SEHNR and CDR2 is FQNEAQ (reference sequence). CDR3 residues: CASSLGIRTDTQYF. The CDR3 DNA follows: TGTGCCAGCAGCTTAGGTATCAGAACAGATACGCAGTATTTT.

The chain recombines TRBV20-1 with TRBJ2-1; no clear D. V lost 2 bases and J lost 2, with 4 bases in between. CDR1 and CDR2 (germline): DFQATT, SNEGSKA (reference sequence). The CDR3 totals 12 residues. The DNA of the CDR3 is TGCAGTGCTAGACGGACCTACAATGAGCAGTTCTTC. Translating gives CSARRTYNEQFF.

The chain joins TRBV27 to TRBJ2-5; a weak D match, TRBD1 (6 bases). The V end lost 8 bases, the J end lost 2 bases, and 15 bases lay between the germline ends. Germline V gene sequence: CDR1 MNHEY, CDR2 SMNVEV (reference sequence). The CDR3 length is 14 residues. The DNA for the CDR3 is TGTGCCAGCGGACGAACAGGGTTTCAAGAGACCCAGTACTTC. Its protein is CASGRTGFQETQYF.

The chain carries TRBV6-2 or TRBV6-3 and TRBJ1-2, with a weak D call TRBD1 (5 bases). Between the trimmed V and J ends, which lost 6 bases and 8 bases, there was a span of 16 bases. The CDR3 length is 13 residues. Per germline, CDR1 MNHEY and CDR2 SVGEGT. The CDR3 DNA is TGTGCCAGCAGACTCCAGGGTGGTGGAGGCTACACCTTC. Protein product: CASRLQGGGGYTF.

This rearrangement joins TRBV2 to TRBJ2-1; 10 bases fit TRBD2. The CDR3 has 14 residues. V gave up 7 bases and J gave up 6 bases; unmatched junction bases: 6. The germline V gene encodes CDR1 SNHLY and CDR2 FYNNEI. CDR3: CASMQAGGPNEQFF. The CDR3 DNA reads TGTGCCAGCATGCAAGCGGGAGGGCCCAATGAGCAGTTCTTC.

The chain joins TRBV6-2 or TRBV6-3 to TRBJ2-1; D not certain. Between the trimmed V and J ends, which lost 2 bases and 9 bases, there was a span of 11 bases. This CDR3 has 13 residues. Germline V gene data show CDR1 as MNHEY and CDR2 as SVGEGT. The CDR3 loop is CASSYASMGEQFF. In DNA, the CDR3 is TGTGCCAGCAGTTACGCCTCCATGGGTGAGCAGTTCTTC.

This clonotype showed up many times. J is TRBJ2-7 and V is TRBV7-2, with 9 positions matching TRBD1. The length of the CDR3 is 14 residues. Germline V gene sequence: CDR1 SGHTA, CDR2 FQGNSA. V shed 3 bases and J 2 bases; nucleotides not matched to a gene: 2. The CDR3 nucleotides are TGTGCCAGCAGCTTGGACAGGGGAACCTACGAGCAGTACTTC. Its protein product is CASSLDRGTYEQYF. The full variable domain, with the rest looked up from reference TRBV7-2 and TRBJ2-7, is GAGVSQSPSNKVTEKGKDVELRCDPISGHTALYWYRQSLGQGLEFLIYFQGNSAPDKSGLPSDRFSAERTGGSVSTLTIQRTQQEDSAVYLCASSLDRGTYEQYFGPGTRLTVT.

This rearrangement joins TRBV10-3 to TRBJ2-5; no clear D gene. CDR3 length equals 11 residues. Trimming shortened V by 11 bases and J by 5 bases, and 12 bases separated the two germline ends. Germline loops: CDR1 ENHRY, CDR2 SYGVKD. The CDR3 here is CAASSSETQYF. CDR3 nucleotide sequence: TGTGCCGCATCCTCGTCCGAGACCCAGTACTTC.

A few counts support this clonotype. The CDR3 is CASSLRGTQYF. CDR3 coding DNA: TGTGCCAGCAGCTTGAGGGGGACCCAGTACTTC. The chain couples TRBV5-4 to TRBJ2-5; D is possibly TRBD1 (5 bases). The germline CDR1 and CDR2 sequences are SGHNT and YYREEE (reference sequence). The CDR3 runs to 11 residues. Trimming pared 1 base from V and 7 bases from J, leaving 5 bases between.

In this sample, this clonotype turned up a few times. The V gene is TRBV15, the J gene TRBJ1-5, with no clear D. Per the germline V gene, CDR1 is LNHNV and CDR2 is YYDKDF (reference sequence). The CDR3 length is 15 residues. Trimming cost V 4 bases and J 0 bases, with 10 bases left between them. Here the CDR3 reads CATSMDGNSNQPQHF. The CDR3 bases are TGTGCCACCAGCATGGACGGAAATAGCAATCAGCCCCAGCATTTT.

The sample holds many counts of this clonotype. The gene calls are TRBV4-3 and TRBJ1-5, with D hard to call. CDR1 LGHNA and CDR2 YSLEER come from the germline V gene. The V end was cut by 4 bases, the J end by 0 bases, with 13 bases between. The CDR3 runs 16 residues. CDR3 coding DNA: TGCGCCAGCAGCCCAGCGGCGGGGTCTAGCAATCAGCCCCAGCATTTT. The encoded protein is CASSPAAGSSNQPQHF.

The chain links TRBV19 to TRBJ2-3, with 7 bases fitting TRBD1. CDR3 length: 18 amino acids. Germline CDR1 and CDR2: LNHDA and SQIVND (reference sequence). The V and J ends lost 5 bases and 2 bases, in that order; junction bases with no gene match: 16. DNA of the CDR3: TGTGCCAGTAGTCCGCGACTAACGACAGGGACAACCACAGATACGCAGTATTTT. It translates to CASSPRLTTGTTTDTQYF.

The V call is TRBV27, the J call TRBJ2-6; 8 nucleotides match TRBD1. CDR1 and CDR2 from the germline V gene are MNHEY and SMNVEV (reference sequence). The junction had 6 bases not matched to a gene; V was cut back by 5 bases and J by 0 bases. CDR3 size: 17 residues. The CDR3 DNA reads TGTGCCAGCAGTCACGGACAGGGAATCTCTGGGGCCAACGTCCTGACTTTC. Residues: CASSHGQGISGANVLTF.